This T cell receptor beta chain was captured in a study of identical twins (dated by TCRdb to about 2016). Background on the whole study: The study deep-sequenced TCR alpha and beta repertoires from monozygotic twins, unrelated adults of various ages and cord blood to test whether fetal clonotypes persist. To rule out contamination, replicate twin experiments were performed at different times with different library preparation protocols.

Measured from the cysteine to the phenylalanine, the CDR3 is 13 residues long. The sequence is cut down to CDR3 DNA, 39 bases in frame from base 1. The V and J ends are trimmed by 5 bases and 7 bases, leaving 13 bases between them. Reading the germline V gene gives CDR1 SGHVS and CDR2 FQNEAQ. The protocol used for the library was 5' RACE. TCRdb records Illumina HiSeq 2000 as the sequencer. Template switching introduced a universal primer binding site; the final cDNA contained a unique molecular identifier, enabling accurate counting of TCR cDNA molecules. Specific primers in the conserved constant-segment region were used to synthesize first-strand cDNA for the TCR alpha and beta chains. To control for contamination, every cDNA library was double barcoded, receiving both a SMART-Mk sample barcode and Illumina barcodes. TruSeq adapter sequences, together with Illumina sample barcodes, were added in two successive PCR steps. The Illumina HiSeq platform was used with custom primers to sequence TCR alpha and beta cDNA libraries. Per the authors' processing: Unique molecular identifiers were extracted from raw reads with MiGEC, and CDR3 positions were determined with MiXCR. For each individual, recombination models were inferred using an EM algorithm with the repgenHMM and IGoR tools. Shared clonotype analysis was performed with the tcR package in R, normalizing sharing by the product of cloneset sizes. To study raw recombination free of thymic and clonal selection effects, out-of-frame nonproductive sequences were analyzed. Starting from the raw public reads, TCRdb applied fastp trimming at Q25, assembled clones with MiXCR and retained in-frame beta chains. Each entry is one CDR3 protein sequence, shown with its most common DNA and genes. The V and J calls shown here were made by TCRdb, not taken from the authors' results. The sample contains 250,000 or so distinct CDR3 sequences, approximately 7.3% of them found a single time. About 5.6% of the sample is in the top ten clones.

Only healthy Caucasian donors were included. Three pairs of female monozygotic twins, all aged about 18 to 30 years, were included in the twin cohort. Positive isolation kits from Invitrogen were used to isolate the CD4+ and CD8+ T cell populations. Paper-wide results and their limitations: Abundant cord blood beta clonotypes carried fewer insertions; young adult naive repertoires showed a weaker similar trend, while memory repertoires showed none. Conclusions relied on cross-sectional statistical analysis, since the same donors could not be followed over many years. A weaker excess of twin sharing was found in beta out-of-frame sequences because the signal-to-noise ratio was lowered by fewer shared sequences. Invariant T cells such as MAIT and iNKT could partly confound zero-insertion analyses, though diverse VJ usage argued against this for most clonotypes. Out-of-frame TCR alpha sequences shared between twins showed an excess of low generation-probability sequences compared with coincidental sharing between unrelated individuals. In monozygotic twins, out-of-frame TCR alpha sharing was systematically underestimated by recombination models, although the models agreed with sharing between unrelated individuals.

This clonotype was picked up a small number of times. The antigen it binds to is not known. Qualities for individual bases were not recorded, and no much larger clone is one base off. The same data also went into a second study, on yellow fever vaccine responses in identical twins. Looking at the second paper: The authors reported that the T cell response to vaccination in identical twins appeared partly convergent and partly personalized. In identical twins, the study followed T cell clones that responded to the vaccine with precision.

This clonotype originated in a woman under 30 in good health. The sequence links TRBV7-8 to TRBJ2-3; a tentative D call is TRBD1 (6 bases match). Input material: CD8+ T cells sorted from blood. The CDR3 protein sequence reads: CASSKQGSNTQYF. DNA sequence: TGTGCCAGCAGCAAACAGGGTTCGAATACGCAGTATTTT.